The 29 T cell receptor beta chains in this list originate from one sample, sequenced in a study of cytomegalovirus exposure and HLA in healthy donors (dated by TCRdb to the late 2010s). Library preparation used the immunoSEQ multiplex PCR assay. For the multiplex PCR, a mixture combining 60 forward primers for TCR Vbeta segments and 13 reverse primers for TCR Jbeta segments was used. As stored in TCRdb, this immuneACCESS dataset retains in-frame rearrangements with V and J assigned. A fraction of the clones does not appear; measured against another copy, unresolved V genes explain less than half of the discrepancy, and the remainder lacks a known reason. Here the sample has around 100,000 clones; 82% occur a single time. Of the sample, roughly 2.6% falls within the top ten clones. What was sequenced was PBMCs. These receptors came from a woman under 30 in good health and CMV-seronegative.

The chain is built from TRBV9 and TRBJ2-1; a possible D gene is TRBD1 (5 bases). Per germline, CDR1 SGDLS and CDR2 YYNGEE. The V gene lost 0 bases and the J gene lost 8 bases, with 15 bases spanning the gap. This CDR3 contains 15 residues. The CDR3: CASSVVGAGIDEQFF. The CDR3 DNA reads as TGTGCCAGCAGCGTAGTTGGGGCAGGAATCGATGAGCAGTTCTTC.

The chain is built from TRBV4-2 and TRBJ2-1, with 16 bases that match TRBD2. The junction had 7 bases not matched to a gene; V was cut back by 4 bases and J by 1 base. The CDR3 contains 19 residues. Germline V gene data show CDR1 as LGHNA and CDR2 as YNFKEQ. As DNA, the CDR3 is TGTGCCAGCAGCCCAGCCGGGACTAGCGGGGGGGTTTCCTACAATGAGCAGTTCTTC. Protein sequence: CASSPAGTSGGVSYNEQFF.

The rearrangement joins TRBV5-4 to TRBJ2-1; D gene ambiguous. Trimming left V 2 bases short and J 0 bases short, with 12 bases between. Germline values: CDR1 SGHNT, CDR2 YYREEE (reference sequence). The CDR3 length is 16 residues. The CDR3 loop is CASSFRRISSYNEQFF. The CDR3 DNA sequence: TGTGCCAGCAGCTTTCGGAGAATAAGCTCCTACAATGAGCAGTTCTTC.

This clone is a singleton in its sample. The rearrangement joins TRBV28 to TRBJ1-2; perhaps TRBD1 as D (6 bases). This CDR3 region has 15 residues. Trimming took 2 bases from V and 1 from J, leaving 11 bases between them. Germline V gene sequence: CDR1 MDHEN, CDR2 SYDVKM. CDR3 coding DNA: TGTGCCAGCAGTTTAGAGACAGGCGGTAACTATGGCTACACCTTC. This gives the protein CASSLETGGNYGYTF.

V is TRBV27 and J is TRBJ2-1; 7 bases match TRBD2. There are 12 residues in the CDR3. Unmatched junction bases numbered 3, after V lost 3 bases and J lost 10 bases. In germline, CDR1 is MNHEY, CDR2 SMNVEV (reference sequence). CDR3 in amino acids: CASSFGGSEQFF. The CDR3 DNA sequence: TGTGCCAGCAGTTTCGGGGGGAGCGAGCAGTTCTTC.

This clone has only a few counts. In DNA, the CDR3 is TGTGCCAGCAGTTACTGGGAGGGGCAAATGAACACTGAAGCTTTCTTT. Protein product: CASSYWEGQMNTEAFF. The J gene is TRBJ1-1, the V gene TRBV6-5, with D maybe TRBD1 (5 bases). Trimming pared 1 base from V and 0 bases from J, leaving 12 bases between. CDR3 length: 16 residues. The V gene's germline CDR1 is MNHEY and CDR2 SVGAGI.

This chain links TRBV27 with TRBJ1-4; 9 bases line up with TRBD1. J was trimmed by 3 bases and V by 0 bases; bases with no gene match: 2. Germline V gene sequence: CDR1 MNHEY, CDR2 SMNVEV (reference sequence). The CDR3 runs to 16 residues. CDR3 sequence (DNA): TGTGCCAGCAGTTTATCACAGGGGGCGCCTAATGAAAAACTGTTTTTT. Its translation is CASSLSQGAPNEKLFF.

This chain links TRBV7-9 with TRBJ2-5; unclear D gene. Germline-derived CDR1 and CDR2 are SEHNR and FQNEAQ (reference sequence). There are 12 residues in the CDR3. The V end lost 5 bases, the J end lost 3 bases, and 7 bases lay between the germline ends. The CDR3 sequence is CASSRLKETQYF. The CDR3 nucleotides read TGTGCCAGCAGCCGACTGAAAGAGACCCAGTACTTC.

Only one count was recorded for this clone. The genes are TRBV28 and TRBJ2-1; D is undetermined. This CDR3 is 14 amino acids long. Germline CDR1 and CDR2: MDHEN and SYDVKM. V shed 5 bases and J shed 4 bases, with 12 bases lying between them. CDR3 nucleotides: TGTGCCAGCAGTGCTGGCCCTAGATACAATGAGCAGTTCTTC. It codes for CASSAGPRYNEQFF.

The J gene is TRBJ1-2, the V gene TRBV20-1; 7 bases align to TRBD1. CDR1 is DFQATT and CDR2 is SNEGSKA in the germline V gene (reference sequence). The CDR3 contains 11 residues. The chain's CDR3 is CSADRRNGYTF. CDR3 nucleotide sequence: TGCAGCGCGGACAGGAGGAATGGCTACACCTTC.

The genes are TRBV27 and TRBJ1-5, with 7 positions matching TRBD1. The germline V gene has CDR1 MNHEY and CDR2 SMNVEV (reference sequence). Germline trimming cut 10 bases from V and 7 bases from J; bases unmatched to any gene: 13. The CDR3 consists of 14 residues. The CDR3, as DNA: TGTGCCACCTCTAGGGACAGTTTAGGGCAGCCCCAGCATTTT. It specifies CATSRDSLGQPQHF.

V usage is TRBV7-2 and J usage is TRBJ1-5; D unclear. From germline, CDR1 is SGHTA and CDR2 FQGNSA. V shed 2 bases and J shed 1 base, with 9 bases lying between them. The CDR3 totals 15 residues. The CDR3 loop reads CASSLTQTSNQPQHF. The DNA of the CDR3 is TGTGCCAGCAGCTTAACACAGACAAGCAATCAGCCCCAGCATTTT.

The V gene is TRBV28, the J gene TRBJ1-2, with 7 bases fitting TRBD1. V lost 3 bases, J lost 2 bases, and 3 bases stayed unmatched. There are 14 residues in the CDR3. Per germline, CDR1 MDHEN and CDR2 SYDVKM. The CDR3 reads CASSFQGENYGYTF. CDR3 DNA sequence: TGTGCCAGCAGTTTTCAGGGGGAAAACTATGGCTACACCTTC.

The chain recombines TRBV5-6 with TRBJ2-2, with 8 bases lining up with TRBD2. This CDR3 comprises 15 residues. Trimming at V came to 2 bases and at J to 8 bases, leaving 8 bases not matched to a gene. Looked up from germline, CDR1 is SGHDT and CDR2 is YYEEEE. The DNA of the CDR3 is TGTGCCAGCAGCTTTGAACTAGCGGTACCGGGGGAGCTGTTTTTT. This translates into CASSFELAVPGELFF.

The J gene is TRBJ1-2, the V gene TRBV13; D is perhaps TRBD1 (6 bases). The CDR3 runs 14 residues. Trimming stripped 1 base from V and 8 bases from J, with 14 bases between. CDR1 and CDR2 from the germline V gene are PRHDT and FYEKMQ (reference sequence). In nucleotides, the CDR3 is TGTGCCAGCAGCTTAGTTCAGGGGCAGGGGGGCTACACCTTC. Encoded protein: CASSLVQGQGGYTF.

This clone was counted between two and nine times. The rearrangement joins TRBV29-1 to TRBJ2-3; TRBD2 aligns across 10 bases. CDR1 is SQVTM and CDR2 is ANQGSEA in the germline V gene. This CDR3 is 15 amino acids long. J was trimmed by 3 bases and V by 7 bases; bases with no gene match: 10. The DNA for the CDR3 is TGCAGCGCCGCCTCTAGCGGGAGAAGGACAGATACGCAGTATTTT. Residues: CSAASSGRRTDTQYF.

CDR3 region: CASSPPGQGAYEAFF. In DNA form, the CDR3 reads TGTGCCAGCAGTCCCCCGGGACAGGGGGCGTATGAAGCTTTCTTT. The gene calls are TRBV28 and TRBJ1-1, with 12 bases that match TRBD1. From germline, CDR1 is MDHEN and CDR2 SYDVKM. With V trimmed by 5 bases and J by 7 bases, 8 bases remained unmatched. This CDR3 has 15 residues.

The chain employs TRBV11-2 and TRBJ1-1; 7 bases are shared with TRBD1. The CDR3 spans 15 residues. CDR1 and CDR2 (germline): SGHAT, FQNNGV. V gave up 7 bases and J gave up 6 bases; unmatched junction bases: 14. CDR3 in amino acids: CASTRIPTGKPEAFF. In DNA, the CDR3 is TGTGCCAGCACCCGAATCCCGACAGGGAAACCTGAAGCTTTCTTT.

The CDR3 region has the DNA TGTGCCAGCAGCTTAGATAGAGTTAACACTGAAGCTTTCTTT. It translates to CASSLDRVNTEAFF. This chain joins TRBV7-2 and TRBJ1-1; D uncertain. The germline CDR1 and CDR2 sequences are SGHTA and FQGNSA. Trimming took off 1 base at V and 2 bases at J, with 8 bases between the two ends. CDR3 size: 14 residues.

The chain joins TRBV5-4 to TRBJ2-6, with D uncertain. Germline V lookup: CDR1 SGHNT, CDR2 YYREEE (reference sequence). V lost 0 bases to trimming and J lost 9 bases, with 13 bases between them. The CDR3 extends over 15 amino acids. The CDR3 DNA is TGTGCCAGCAGCTTGGTCCCGGCGGAGAACAACGTCCTGACTTTC. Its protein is CASSLVPAENNVLTF.

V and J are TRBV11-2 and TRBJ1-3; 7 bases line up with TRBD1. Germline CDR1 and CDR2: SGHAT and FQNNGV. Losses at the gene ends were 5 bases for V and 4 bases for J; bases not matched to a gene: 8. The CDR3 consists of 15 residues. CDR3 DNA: TGTGCCAGCAGCCCCATTAGAGGGGGCGGAAACACCATATATTTT. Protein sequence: CASSPIRGGGNTIYF.

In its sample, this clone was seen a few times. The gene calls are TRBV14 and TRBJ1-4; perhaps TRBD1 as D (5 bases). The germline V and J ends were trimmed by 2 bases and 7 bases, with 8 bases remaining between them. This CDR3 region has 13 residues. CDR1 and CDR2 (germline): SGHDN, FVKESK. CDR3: CASSQTGSEKLFF. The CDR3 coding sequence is TGTGCCAGCAGCCAAACAGGTAGTGAAAAACTGTTTTTT.

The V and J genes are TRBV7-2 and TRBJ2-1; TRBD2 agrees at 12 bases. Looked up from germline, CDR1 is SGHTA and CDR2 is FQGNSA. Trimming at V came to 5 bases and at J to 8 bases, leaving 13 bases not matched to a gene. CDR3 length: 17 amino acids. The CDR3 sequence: CASSPVASGGVVYEQFF. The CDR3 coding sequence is TGTGCCAGCAGCCCAGTGGCTAGCGGGGGGGTAGTTTATGAGCAGTTCTTC.

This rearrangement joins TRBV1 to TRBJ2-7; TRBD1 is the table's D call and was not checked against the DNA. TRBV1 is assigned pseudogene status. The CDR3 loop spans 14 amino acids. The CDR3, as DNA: TGCACCAGCAGCCCCGGACAGTTTACTTTGATGCAGTACGTC. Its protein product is CTSSPGQFTLMQYV.

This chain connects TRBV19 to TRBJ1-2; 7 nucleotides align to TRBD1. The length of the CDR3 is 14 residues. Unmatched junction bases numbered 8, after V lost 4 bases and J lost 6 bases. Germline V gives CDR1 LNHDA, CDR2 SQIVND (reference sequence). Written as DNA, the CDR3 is TGTGCCAGTAGTACTCCCGACAGGGCGGATGGCTACACCTTC. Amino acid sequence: CASSTPDRADGYTF.

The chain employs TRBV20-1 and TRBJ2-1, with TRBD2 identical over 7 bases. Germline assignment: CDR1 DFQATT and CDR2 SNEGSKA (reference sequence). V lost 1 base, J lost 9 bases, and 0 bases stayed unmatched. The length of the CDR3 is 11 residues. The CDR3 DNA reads TGCAGTGCTAGAGGGGGGGGTGAGCAGTTCTTC. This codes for CSARGGGEQFF.

CDR3 nucleotide sequence: TGTGCCAGCAGCCCCGGGGGTAGCGGGTTAGATACGCAGTATTTT. It specifies CASSPGGSGLDTQYF. The rearrangement links TRBV5-4 to TRBJ2-3, with 7 bases matching TRBD2. In germline, CDR1 is SGHNT, CDR2 YYREEE (reference sequence). This CDR3 has 15 residues. V shed 4 bases and J 5 bases; nucleotides not matched to a gene: 10.

For the CDR3, the DNA is TGTGCCAGCAGCCCGGACATCTACGAGCAGTACTTC. Translating gives CASSPDIYEQYF. V usage is TRBV16 and J usage is TRBJ2-7; D is possibly TRBD1 (5 bases). Deletions cut 4 bases from V and 3 bases from J, with 7 bases between. This CDR3 is built from 12 residues. Germline loops: CDR1 KGHSY, CDR2 FQNENV.

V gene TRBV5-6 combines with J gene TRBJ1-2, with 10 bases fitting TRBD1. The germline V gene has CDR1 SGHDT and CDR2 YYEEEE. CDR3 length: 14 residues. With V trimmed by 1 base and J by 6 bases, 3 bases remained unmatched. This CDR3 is CASSLPGQGHGYTF. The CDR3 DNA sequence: TGTGCCAGCAGCTTGCCGGGACAGGGGCATGGCTACACCTTC.